The 16 T cell receptor beta chains below were found in one sample sequenced in a study of Ad26.COV2.S vaccination and SARS-CoV-2 variants. Measured with immunoSEQ multiplex PCR; TCRdb has only the in-frame clones, and not every one. The repertoire holds about 180,000 clones, 70% to 90% seen once, with 5% to 6.5% in the top ten. The sequencing here drew on peripheral blood, taken after recovery from COVID-19. Every receptor here comes from a human donor who had recovered from COVID-19.

The chain recombines TRBV5-5 with TRBJ2-2, with 11 bases lining up with TRBD2. Trimming took 1 base from V and 2 from J; bases not matched to a gene: 4. The CDR3 covers 17 residues. The germline V gene encodes CDR1 SGHKS and CDR2 YYEKEE (reference sequence). The CDR3 bases are TGTGCCAGCAGCTTGATACTAGCGGGGGCTAACACCGGGGAGCTGTTTTTT. It yields the protein CASSLILAGANTGELFF. Drawing the rest from reference TRBV5-5 and TRBJ2-2, the complete variable domain is DAGVTQSPTHLIKTRGQQVTLRCSPISGHKSVSWYQQVLGQGPQFIFQYYEKEERGRGNFPDRFSARQFPNYSSELNVNALLLGDSALYLCASSLILAGANTGELFFGEGSRLTVL.

The chain employs TRBV9 and TRBJ2-1, with TRBD2 identical over 13 bases. Germline V gene data show CDR1 as SGDLS and CDR2 as YYNGEE. After removal of 0 bases from V and 1 base from J, the junction contained 7 bases not matched to a gene. This CDR3 contains 19 residues. In nucleotides, the CDR3 is TGTGCCAGCAGCGTAGATGGGACTAGCGGGGTATTATCCTACAATGAGCAGTTCTTC. The encoded protein is CASSVDGTSGVLSYNEQFF.

V usage is TRBV7-2 and J usage is TRBJ1-1; 9 bases match TRBD1. V lost 5 bases and J lost 3; bases outside the gene matches: 7. Per germline, CDR1 SGHTA and CDR2 FQGNSA. The CDR3 spans 15 residues. CDR3 nucleotides: TGTGCCAGCAGCGCCGACAGGGGGACGTACACTGAAGCTTTCTTT. It codes for CASSADRGTYTEAFF. Complete variable domain (other parts from reference TRBV7-2 and TRBJ1-1): GAGVSQSPSNKVTEKGKDVELRCDPISGHTALYWYRQSLGQGLEFLIYFQGNSAPDKSGLPSDRFSAERTGGSVSTLTIQRTQQEDSAVYLCASSADRGTYTEAFFGQGTRLTVV.

V and J are TRBV3-1 (or the pseudogene TRBV3-2) and TRBJ2-7, with D unclear. Germline V gene lookup returns CDR1 LGHDT and CDR2 YNNKEL (reference sequence). The CDR3 covers 14 residues. V lost 1 base, J lost 3 bases, and 10 bases lay in between. CDR3 DNA sequence: TGTGCCAGCAGCCAAGTGTTGCGCGGCTACGAGCAGTACTTC. Encoded protein: CASSQVLRGYEQYF.

The J gene is TRBJ1-2, the V gene TRBV24-1; 8 bases map to TRBD1. This CDR3 comprises 17 residues. Per the germline V gene, CDR1 is KGHDR and CDR2 is SFDVKD. With V trimmed by 5 bases and J by 3 bases, 13 bases remained unmatched. The CDR3 DNA is TGTGCCACCAGTGCAAGAGACAGGGGACCTCCAGACTATGGCTACACCTTC. Its protein is CATSARDRGPPDYGYTF.

J is TRBJ2-7 and V is TRBV6-2 or TRBV6-3; 7 nucleotides line up with TRBD1. Germline CDR1 reads MNHEY; CDR2 reads SVGEGT. Trimming removed 6 bases from V and 4 bases from J; junction bases left unmatched: 9. The CDR3 length is 14 residues. The CDR3 DNA is TGTGCCAGCAGCTATAGGACAGGAGTTTACGAGCAGTACTTC. Translated: CASSYRTGVYEQYF.

V and J are TRBV2 and TRBJ2-3, with a possible D match to TRBD2 (5 bases). The CDR3 has 14 amino acids. Germline lookup yields CDR1 SNHLY and CDR2 FYNNEI. V lost 2 bases and J 4 bases, leaving 10 bases between the germline ends. The CDR3, as DNA: TGTGCCAGCAGTGAATCGGATAGCGCAGATACGCAGTATTTT. Its translation: CASSESDSADTQYF.

The chain employs TRBV7-2 and TRBJ2-2; TRBD1 agrees at 7 bases. The CDR3 covers 14 residues. Trimming cost V 10 bases and J 4 bases; bases outside gene matches: 9. Germline V gene sequence: CDR1 SGHTA, CDR2 FQGNSA. CDR3 in DNA: TGTGCCACCTACTGGGGACAGAGCACCGGGGAGCTGTTTTTT. Protein product: CATYWGQSTGELFF.

The rearrangement joins TRBV4-1 to TRBJ2-1, with TRBD2 as a possible D gene (5 bases). The CDR3 sequence is 15 residues long. Germline CDR1 and CDR2: MGHRA and YSYEKL. The V gene lost 0 bases and the J gene lost 4 bases, with 10 bases spanning the gap. The CDR3 spells CASSQEGLVYNEQFF. As DNA, the CDR3 is TGCGCCAGCAGCCAAGAAGGACTGGTGTACAATGAGCAGTTCTTC.

The rearrangement links TRBV6-5 to TRBJ2-7, with 13 bases fitting TRBD2. Trimming took 6 bases from V and 7 from J; bases not matched to a gene: 6. The length of the CDR3 is 14 residues. The V gene's germline CDR1 is MNHEY and CDR2 SVGAGI. The CDR3: CASSGTSGIGEQYF. The CDR3 coding sequence is TGTGCCAGCAGCGGGACTAGCGGGATAGGGGAGCAGTACTTC.

The rearrangement joins TRBV2 to TRBJ2-7; D ambiguous. V lost 3 bases to trimming and J lost 1 base, with 7 bases between them. Per germline, CDR1 SNHLY and CDR2 FYNNEI. The CDR3 is made up of 13 amino acids. This chain's CDR3 is CASSETASYEQYF. CDR3 bases: TGTGCCAGCAGTGAGACGGCTTCCTACGAGCAGTACTTC.

The chain employs TRBV6-1 and TRBJ1-1, with a tentative D call TRBD1 (5 bases). V was cut by 2 bases and J by 3 bases, with 7 bases left in between. CDR3 length equals 13 residues. The V gene's germline CDR1 is MNHNS and CDR2 SASEGT. CDR3 protein: CASSERGDTEAFF. As DNA, the CDR3 is TGTGCCAGCAGTGAACGGGGGGACACTGAAGCTTTCTTT.

The V and J genes are TRBV27 and TRBJ1-3; D not certain. V lost 0 bases, J lost 0 bases, and 3 bases lay in between. The CDR3 sequence is 14 residues long. CDR1 MNHEY and CDR2 SMNVEV come from the germline V gene (reference sequence). CDR3 region: CASSLSSSGNTIYF. Here the CDR3 DNA reads TGTGCCAGCAGTTTATCGAGCTCTGGAAACACCATATATTTT.

Note on this clone: The sample holds other DNA sequences that translate to the same CDR3. This chain uses TRBV3-1 (or the pseudogene TRBV3-2) with TRBJ2-6; D is undetermined. Trimming took 1 base from V and 1 from J, leaving 5 bases between them. Germline values: CDR1 LGHDT, CDR2 YNNKEL (reference sequence). The CDR3 consists of 15 residues. Here the CDR3 reads CASSQGVSGANVLTF. CDR3 sequence (DNA): TGTGCCAGCAGCCAAGGCGTATCTGGGGCCAACGTCCTGACTTTC.

The V and J genes are TRBV4-1 and TRBJ2-5, with D unclear. The germline gives CDR1 MGHRA, CDR2 YSYEKL. The CDR3 runs to 14 residues. Trimming pared 1 base from V and 1 base from J, leaving 7 bases between. For the CDR3, the DNA is TGCGCCAGCAGCCAAGCTGAATTCCAAGAGACCCAGTACTTC. Its translation: CASSQAEFQETQYF.

This chain joins TRBV5-1 and TRBJ2-3; 7 positions match TRBD2. V dropped 4 bases and J dropped 0; count of bases not matched to a gene: 5. The CDR3 consists of 15 residues. Germline CDR1 reads SGHRS; CDR2 reads YFSETQ. CDR3: CASSPGTTSTDTQYF. As DNA, the CDR3 is TGCGCCAGCAGCCCGGGGACTACCAGCACAGATACGCAGTATTTT.